This passage covers 11 T cell receptor beta chains from one sample sequenced in a study of blood T cell repertoires in COVID-19 (dated by TCRdb to the early 2020s). The library was produced with the immunoSEQ multiplex PCR assay. The table comes from immuneACCESS by way of TCRdb, which keeps in-frame sequences with V and J called. Part of the clones is missing from these tables; in studies checked, under half for an unresolved V gene and the rest for unknown reasons. Recorded for this sample are some 68,000 clones; 86% of them occurred a single time. Together, the top ten hold just under 4.5% of the sample. Sequenced material: peripheral blood. The receptors derive from a middle-aged man with active COVID-19.

The chain joins TRBV3-1 (or the pseudogene TRBV3-2) to TRBJ2-1, with TRBD2 matching 10 bases. V dropped 4 bases and J dropped 13; count of bases not matched to a gene: 22. The CDR3 extends over 18 amino acids. Germline V lookup: CDR1 LGHDT, CDR2 YNNKEL (reference sequence). The CDR3 loop reads CASSPQWEREGTLIFQFF. As DNA, the CDR3 is TGTGCCAGCAGCCCGCAGTGGGAGCGGGAGGGGACCCTCATTTTCCAGTTCTTC.

The chain employs TRBV7-9 and TRBJ2-2; 7 nucleotides agree with TRBD2. The V gene's germline CDR1 is SEHNR and CDR2 FQNEAQ (reference sequence). Unmatched junction bases numbered 7, after V lost 6 bases and J lost 0 bases. There are 16 residues in the CDR3. CDR3 in DNA: TGTGCCAGCAGGGGGTCGGGACTAACGAACACCGGGGAGCTGTTTTTT. Amino acid sequence: CASRGSGLTNTGELFF. Full variable domain (rest looked up from reference TRBV7-9 and TRBJ2-2): DTGVSQNPRHKITKRGQNVTFRCDPISEHNRLYWYRQTLGQGPEFLTYFQNEAQLEKSRLLSDRFSAERPKGSFSTLEIQRTEQGDSAMYLCASRGSGLTNTGELFFGEGSRLTVL.

This clone was seen more than once but under ten times. The genes are TRBV7-3 and TRBJ2-2; D remains ambiguous. Trimming stripped 4 bases from V and 9 bases from J, with 18 bases between. The CDR3 loop spans 15 amino acids. The germline CDR1 and CDR2 sequences are SGHTA and FQGTGA. In DNA, the CDR3 is TGTGCCAGCAGCTCGCCAGGTGTTGGTCTGCGGGAGCTGTTTTTT. Protein sequence: CASSSPGVGLRELFF.

This sequence joins TRBV7-8 and TRBJ1-1; the D gene is possibly TRBD1 (5 bases). The CDR3 is 13 amino acids. Trimming took 2 bases from V and 4 from J, leaving 8 bases between them. Germline V lookup: CDR1 SGHVS, CDR2 FQNEAQ. DNA for the CDR3: TGTGCCAGCAGCTTAAGGGGAGGCACTGAAGCTTTCTTT. Translated: CASSLRGGTEAFF.

J is TRBJ2-3 and V is TRBV6-4, with D perhaps TRBD1 (5 bases). The V gene lost 2 bases and the J gene lost 2 bases, with 11 bases spanning the gap. CDR1 and CDR2 from the germline V gene are MRHNA and SNTAGT. The CDR3 loop spans 15 amino acids. The CDR3 nucleotides read TGTGCCAGCAGTGACACTGGGGCTGCCACAGATACGCAGTATTTT. The encoded protein is CASSDTGAATDTQYF.

V gene TRBV5-1 combines with J gene TRBJ1-5; 7 positions match TRBD1. Germline CDR1 is SGHRS and CDR2 is YFSETQ. J gave up 5 bases and V 0 bases, and 2 bases lay outside the gene matches. CDR3 length: 14 amino acids. Written as DNA, the CDR3 is TGCGCCAGCAGCTTGGAGGGGGCCTATCAGCCCCAGCATTTT. Translated: CASSLEGAYQPQHF.

The chain joins TRBV27 to TRBJ2-3, with a tentative D call TRBD2 (6 bases). Trimming took off 5 bases at V and 5 bases at J, with 23 bases between the two ends. This CDR3 contains 17 residues. CDR1 and CDR2 (germline): MNHEY, SMNVEV (reference sequence). As DNA, the CDR3 is TGTGCCAGCAGTCCATGGTCTCTGGCGGTCGGGGGAGATACGCAGTATTTT. This gives the protein CASSPWSLAVGGDTQYF.

The gene calls are TRBV5-4 and TRBJ2-7; no firm D call. Per the germline V gene, CDR1 is SGHNT and CDR2 is YYREEE (reference sequence). The CDR3 length is 13 residues. V was cut by 4 bases and J by 2 bases, with 10 bases left in between. CDR3 protein: CASSGGDTYEQYF. In nucleotides, the CDR3 is TGTGCCAGCAGCGGTGGTGACACCTACGAGCAGTACTTC.

A few counts support this clone. The chain recombines TRBV9 with TRBJ1-2, with TRBD1 matching over 8 bases. The germline CDR1 and CDR2 sequences are SGDLS and YYNGEE. The CDR3 runs 15 residues. J lost 4 bases, V lost 6 bases, and 11 bases had no gene match. The CDR3 spells CASTAGQGPRYGYTF. As DNA, the CDR3 is TGTGCCAGCACCGCCGGACAGGGCCCTCGCTATGGCTACACCTTC.

The CDR3 DNA reads as TGTGCCAGCAGGATTAGCGGGGGGAACACCGGGGAGCTGTTTTTT. This translates into CASRISGGNTGELFF. The chain employs TRBV11-3 and TRBJ2-2; 9 bases map to TRBD2. CDR1 and CDR2 from the germline V gene are SGHNT and YENEEA. This CDR3 region has 15 residues. V shed 6 bases and J 1 base; nucleotides not matched to a gene: 3.

The rearrangement uses TRBV5-5 and TRBJ2-1; 8 positions match TRBD2. The CDR3 sequence is 15 residues long. Germline V gene lookup returns CDR1 SGHKS and CDR2 YYEKEE (reference sequence). Germline trimming cut 0 bases from V and 5 bases from J; bases unmatched to any gene: 4. The CDR3 DNA reads TGTGCCAGCAGCTTGGAGGGCGGGGGGCACAATGAGCAGTTCTTC. It yields the protein CASSLEGGGHNEQFF.